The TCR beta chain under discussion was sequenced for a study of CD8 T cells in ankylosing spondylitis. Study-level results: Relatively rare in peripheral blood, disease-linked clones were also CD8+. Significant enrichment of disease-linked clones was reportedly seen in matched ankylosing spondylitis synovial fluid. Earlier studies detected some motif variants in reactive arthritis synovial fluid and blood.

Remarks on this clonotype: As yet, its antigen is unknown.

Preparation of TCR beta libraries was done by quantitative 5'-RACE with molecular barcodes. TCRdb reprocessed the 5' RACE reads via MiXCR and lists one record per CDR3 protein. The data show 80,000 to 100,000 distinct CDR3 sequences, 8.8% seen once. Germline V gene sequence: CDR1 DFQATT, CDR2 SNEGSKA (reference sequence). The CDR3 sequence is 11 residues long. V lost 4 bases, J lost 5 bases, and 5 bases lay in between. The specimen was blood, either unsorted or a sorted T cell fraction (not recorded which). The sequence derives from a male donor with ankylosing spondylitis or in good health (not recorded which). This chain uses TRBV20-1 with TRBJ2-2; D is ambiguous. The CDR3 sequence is CSAIWTGELFF. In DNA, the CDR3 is TGCAGTGCTATCTGGACCGGGGAGCTGTTTTTT.